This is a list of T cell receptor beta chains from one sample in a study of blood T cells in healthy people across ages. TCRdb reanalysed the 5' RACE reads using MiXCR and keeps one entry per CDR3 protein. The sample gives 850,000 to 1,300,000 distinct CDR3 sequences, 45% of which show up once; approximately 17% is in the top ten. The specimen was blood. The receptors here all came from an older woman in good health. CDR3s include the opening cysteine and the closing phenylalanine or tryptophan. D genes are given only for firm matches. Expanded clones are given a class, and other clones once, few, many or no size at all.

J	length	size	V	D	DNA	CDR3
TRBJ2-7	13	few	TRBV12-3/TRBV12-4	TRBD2	TGTGCCAGCAGTGACTCCGGGAGGGACGAGCAGTACTTC	CASSDSGRDEQYF
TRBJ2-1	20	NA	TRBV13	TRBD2	TGTGCCAGCAGCACCCGACAGGGACTAGCGGGCCCTCACTCCTACAATGAGCAGTTCTTC	CASSTRQGLAGPHSYNEQFF
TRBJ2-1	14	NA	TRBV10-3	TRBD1	TGTGCCATCAGTCACGGGACAGGGGACGATGAGCAGTTCTTC	CAISHGTGDDEQFF
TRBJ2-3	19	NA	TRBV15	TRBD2	TGTGCCACCAGCAGAGATTGGCCTCGGGCTAGCGGGAGAGCAGATACGCAGTATTTT	CATSRDWPRASGRADTQYF
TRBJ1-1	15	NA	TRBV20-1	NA	TGCAGTGCTAGTCAGGATCCGGGCCGCGGCACTGAAGCTTTCTTT	CSASQDPGRGTEAFF
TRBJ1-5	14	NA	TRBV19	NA	TGTGCCAGTAGTATAGTGTACGGGAATCAGCCCCAGCATTTT	CASSIVYGNQPQHF
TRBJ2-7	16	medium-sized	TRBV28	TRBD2	TGTGCCAGCAGTCCACCTCCTAGCGGGTTGTACTACGAGCAGTACTTC	CASSPPPSGLYYEQYF
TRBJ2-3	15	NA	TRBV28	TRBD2	TGTGCCAGCAGTCGCCCTAGCGGTATCACAGATACGCAGTATTTT	CASSRPSGITDTQYF
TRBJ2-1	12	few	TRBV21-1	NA	TGTGCCAGCAGCAATACCTACAATGAGCAGTTCTTC	CASSNTYNEQFF
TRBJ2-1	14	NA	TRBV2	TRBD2	TGTGCCAGCATGCCGGGACTAGCAGCCAATGAGCAGTTCTTC	CASMPGLAANEQFF
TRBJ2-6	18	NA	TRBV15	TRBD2	TGTGCCACCAGCGTCTCGAAGGGGAGGGGCTCTGGGGCCAACGTCCTGACTTTC	CATSVSKGRGSGANVLTF
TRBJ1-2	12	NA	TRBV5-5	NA	TGTGCCAGCGGCCCTGAGGGCGATGGCTACACCTTC	CASGPEGDGYTF
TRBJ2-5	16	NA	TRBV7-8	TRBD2	TGTGCCAGCAGCTCGGGACTAGCTCTTAAAGGCGATGAGCAGTACTTC	CASSSGLALKGDEQYF
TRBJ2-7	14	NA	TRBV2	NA	TGTGCCAGCAGAGTCAGCCTCTCTGACAATGAGCAGTACTTC	CASRVSLSDNEQYF
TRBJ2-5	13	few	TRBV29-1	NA	TGCAGCGTTGAAGGGTTTGGGGGAGGCACCCAGTACTTC	CSVEGFGGGTQYF
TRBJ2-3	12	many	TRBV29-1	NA	TGCAGCGTTGAAGGCAGCACAGATACGCAGTATTTT	CSVEGSTDTQYF
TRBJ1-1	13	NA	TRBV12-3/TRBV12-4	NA	TGTGCCAGCAGCCGTAAGCAAGTGACTGAAGCTTTCTTT	CASSRKQVTEAFF
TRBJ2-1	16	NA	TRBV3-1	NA	TGTGCCAGCAGCTACGGAGTGCCGAGGGGAGACAATGAGCAGTTCTTC	CASSYGVPRGDNEQFF
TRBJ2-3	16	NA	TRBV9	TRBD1	TGTGCCAGCAGCCCTTCGGGACAGACAAACACAGATACGCAGTATTTT	CASSPSGQTNTDTQYF
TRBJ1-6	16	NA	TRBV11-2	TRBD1	TGTGCCAGCAGCTTGGCAGGGGGCTGGGAGAATTCACCCCTCCACTTT	CASSLAGGWENSPLHF
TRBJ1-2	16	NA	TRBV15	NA	TGTGCCACCAGCAGAGCGTCCCAGGGGTCCCGGGATGGCTACACCTTC	CATSRASQGSRDGYTF
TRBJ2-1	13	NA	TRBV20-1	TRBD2	TGCAGACCGGCGGGAGCAGGAAGCAATGAGCAGTTCTTC	CRPAGAGSNEQFF
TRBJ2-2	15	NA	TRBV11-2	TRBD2	TGTGCCTTGGGGAGCGGGAGGCCCGCGGCCGGGGAGCTGTTTTTT	CALGSGRPAAGELFF
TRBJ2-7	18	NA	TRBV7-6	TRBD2	TGTGCCAGCAGCTTAGCGTTTCCGACTAGCGGGAGTACCTACGAGCAGTACTTC	CASSLAFPTSGSTYEQYF
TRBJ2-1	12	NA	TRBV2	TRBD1	TGTGCCAGCACTGCAGGGGGCAATGAGCAGTTCTTC	CASTAGGNEQFF
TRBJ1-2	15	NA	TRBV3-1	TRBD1	TGTGCCAGCAGCTATCCGGGACAGGGGGACAATGGCTACACCTTC	CASSYPGQGDNGYTF
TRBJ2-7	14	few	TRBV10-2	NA	TGCGCCAGCAGTGAGTCTGGGGAAGGGTCCGAGCAGTACTTC	CASSESGEGSEQYF
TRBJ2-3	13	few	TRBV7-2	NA	TGTGCCAGCAGCTCCCCCTATTCAGATACGCAGTATTTT	CASSSPYSDTQYF
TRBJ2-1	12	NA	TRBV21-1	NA	TGTGCCAGCAGCAAAGCCAATCATGAGCAGTTCTTC	CASSKANHEQFF
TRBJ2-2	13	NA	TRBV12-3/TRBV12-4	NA	TGTGCCAGCAGGAGACAGAACACCGGGGAGCTGTTTTTT	CASRRQNTGELFF
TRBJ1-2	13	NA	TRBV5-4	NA	TGTGCCAGCAGCTCCCAGCCCAACTATGGCTACACCTTC	CASSSQPNYGYTF
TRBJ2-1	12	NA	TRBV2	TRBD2	TGTGCCGACCAAGACGGACTAGGGGAGCAGTTCTTC	CADQDGLGEQFF